The clone carrying this TCR beta chain was recorded at least ten times. Its antigen remains unknown. The CDR3 has 16 residues. With V trimmed by 3 bases and J by 2 bases, 8 bases remained unmatched. Germline V gene data show CDR1 as DFQATT and CDR2 as SNEGSKA (reference sequence). In making TCR cDNA, 5'RACE template switching added a universal primer site and UMIs to it. TCRdb called the 5' RACE reads again in MiXCR, with one record for every CDR3 protein. The sample includes some 340,000 distinct CDR3 sequences, around 10% of them seen just once. These data originate in a study of T cells after yellow fever vaccination. Study-level findings and limits: Peaking faster, on day 5 versus 15, the secondary response was nonetheless weaker. The booster saw the reappearance of most primary-vaccination clones (more than 95% CD4, about 90% CD8).

The TCR originated in a man between 18 and 29 years old who received the YFV17D yellow fever vaccine. The chain joins TRBV20-1 to TRBJ2-2; 8 bases agree with TRBD2. Sequenced material: CD4+ T cells sorted from PBMCs, taken 45 days after the yellow fever booster vaccination. The CDR3 DNA follows: TGCAGTGCTAGCGGCCCGGGACTAGGCAACACCGGGGAGCTGTTTTTT. It is translated as CSASGPGLGNTGELFF.